The 28 T cell receptor beta chains in this list originate from one sample, sequenced in a study of shared clonotypes between healthy human individuals. Clones were sequenced by immunoSEQ multiplex PCR, and TCRdb holds only the in-frame ones, with some missing. The sample carries millions of clones, more than 85% recorded once. The specimen was naive CD4+ T cells from PBMCs. The subset is: CD45RA+ positively selected. The receptor set was obtained from a man in his late teens or twenties in good health. Some clones in this sample may be carry-over from other donors' samples.

Regarding this clone: At the DNA level, this CDR3 is encoded by other sequences in the same sample as well. The V and J genes are TRBV2 and TRBJ1-5, with 8 bases identical to TRBD1. Germline loops: CDR1 SNHLY, CDR2 FYNNEI. V was clipped by 6 bases and J by 4 bases; unmatched bases: 2. This CDR3 spans 13 amino acids. CDR3 DNA: TGTGCCAGCAGGGGACAGGCAAATCAGCCCCAGCATTTT. Amino acid sequence: CASRGQANQPQHF. Together with reference TRBV2 and TRBJ1-5, the CDR3 gives the full variable domain: EPEVTQTPSHQVTQMGQEVILRCVPISNHLYFYWYRQILGQKVEFLVSFYNNEISEKSEIFDDQFSVERPDGSNFTLKIRSTKLEDSAMYFCASRGQANQPQHFGDGTRLSIL.

The rearrangement uses TRBV15 and TRBJ1-4; tentative D call: TRBD1 (6 bases). V dropped 0 bases and J dropped 2 bases, with 16 bases sitting between them. Germline loops: CDR1 LNHNV, CDR2 YYDKDF (reference sequence). The CDR3 covers 18 residues. DNA of the CDR3: TGTGCCACCAGCAGAGACCCGATCGACGGGGGCACTAATGAAAAACTGTTTTTT. It translates to CATSRDPIDGGTNEKLFF.

V usage is TRBV14 and J usage is TRBJ2-2, with 10 bases fitting TRBD2. V gave up 2 bases and J gave up 4 bases; unmatched junction bases: 4. The CDR3 length is 16 residues. CDR1 is SGHDN and CDR2 is FVKESK in the germline V gene. CDR3 region: CASSQWLAGVTGELFF. The CDR3 DNA reads as TGTGCCAGCAGCCAATGGCTAGCGGGAGTCACCGGGGAGCTGTTTTTT.

On this clone itself: Other DNA sequences from this sample encode an identical CDR3 as well. The chain uses TRBV7-9 and TRBJ2-5; D possibly corresponds to TRBD2 (6 bases). CDR3 length: 15 residues. V lost 2 bases and J lost 5, with 15 bases in between. The germline CDR1 and CDR2 sequences are SEHNR and FQNEAQ (reference sequence). CDR3 protein: CASSLRAGGVETQYF. Here the CDR3 DNA reads TGTGCCAGCAGCTTACGGGCGGGCGGGGTCGAGACCCAGTACTTC.

J is TRBJ1-2 and V is TRBV19; no firm D call. Germline-derived CDR1 and CDR2 are LNHDA and SQIVND (reference sequence). V lost 2 bases and J lost 5, with 18 bases in between. CDR3 length: 16 residues. The CDR3 loop reads CASSIRPQVTNYGYTF. In nucleotides, the CDR3 is TGTGCCAGTAGTATAAGACCGCAGGTGACAAATTATGGCTACACCTTC.

The chain has TRBV25-1 and TRBJ2-7; the D is unclear. V lost 7 bases, J lost 6 bases, and 16 bases lay in between. Germline V lookup: CDR1 MGHDK, CDR2 SYGVNS. The CDR3 contains 13 residues. CDR3 region: CASTRLETGEQYF. In nucleotides, the CDR3 is TGTGCCAGCACTAGGTTAGAGACGGGCGAGCAGTACTTC.

The rearrangement links TRBV7-3 to TRBJ2-2; 8 nucleotides line up with TRBD1. J lost 1 base, V lost 1 base, and 5 bases had no gene match. CDR1 and CDR2 from the germline V gene are SGHTA and FQGTGA. This CDR3 comprises 17 residues. The CDR3 protein is CASSLRGQVLNTGELFF. The CDR3 nucleotides read TGTGCCAGCAGCTTAAGGGGACAGGTCTTGAACACCGGGGAGCTGTTTTTT.

This chain links TRBV6-5 with TRBJ2-1; TRBD2 agrees at 9 bases. This CDR3 spans 14 amino acids. The junction had 2 bases not matched to a gene; V was cut back by 6 bases and J by 2 bases. Per germline, CDR1 MNHEY and CDR2 SVGAGI. The CDR3 bases are TGTGCCAGCAGGCCTAGCGGGACCTACAATGAGCAGTTCTTC. Protein sequence: CASRPSGTYNEQFF.

The CDR3 region has the DNA TGTGCCAGCAGTTTGGTAGGGGCAGGGGCGTCGTCGGGACGGCCCCAGCATTTT. Residues: CASSLVGAGASSGRPQHF. This chain links TRBV28 with TRBJ1-5, with a tentative D call TRBD1 (6 bases). From germline, CDR1 is MDHEN and CDR2 SYDVKM. Trimming took 3 bases from V and 9 from J, leaving 27 bases between them. The CDR3 spans 18 residues.

The V gene is TRBV6-4, the J gene TRBJ1-1, with unresolved D. Trimming removed 7 bases from V and 2 bases from J, with 14 bases in between. The CDR3 sequence is 14 residues long. Germline-derived CDR1 and CDR2 are MRHNA and SNTAGT. CDR3 region: CASKSVMANTEAFF. CDR3 nucleotide sequence: TGTGCCAGCAAATCCGTAATGGCTAACACTGAAGCTTTCTTT.

Remarks on this clone: Other DNA sequences from this sample encode an identical CDR3 as well. V and J are TRBV28 and TRBJ2-1; no clear D gene. CDR1 and CDR2 from the germline V gene are MDHEN and SYDVKM. Trimming shortened V by 5 bases and J by 7 bases, and 6 bases separated the two germline ends. The CDR3 spans 11 residues. The DNA of the CDR3 is TGTGCCAGCAGTCCCCGTAATGAGCAGTTCTTC. Protein product: CASSPRNEQFF.

The chain carries TRBV6-6 and TRBJ2-7, with 7 bases fitting TRBD2. Germline CDR1 and CDR2: MNHNY and SVGAGI (reference sequence). The CDR3 extends over 15 amino acids. J gave up 6 bases and V 0 bases, and 8 bases lay outside the gene matches. CDR3 amino acids: CASSYSWEGKGEQYF. DNA of the CDR3: TGTGCCAGCAGTTACTCCTGGGAGGGGAAGGGCGAGCAGTACTTC.

A remark on this clone: In the same sample, other DNA sequences code for this CDR3. This chain connects TRBV29-1 to TRBJ2-3; 7 positions match TRBD2. With V trimmed by 3 bases and J by 3 bases, 0 bases remained unmatched. From germline, CDR1 is SQVTM and CDR2 ANQGSEA. The CDR3 length is 12 residues. The CDR3 here is CSVDSGTDTQYF. The CDR3 DNA reads TGCAGCGTTGATAGCGGGACAGATACGCAGTATTTT.

As DNA, the CDR3 is TGTGCCAGCAGTTTACCTGAGGCAGGGGGCGTCCCCTACACCTTC. Translating gives CASSLPEAGGVPYTF. J is TRBJ1-2 and V is TRBV28; 8 bases match TRBD1. The germline V gene has CDR1 MDHEN and CDR2 SYDVKM. J lost 10 bases, V lost 2 bases, and 12 bases had no gene match. CDR3 length: 15 amino acids.

The chain has TRBV6-5 and TRBJ2-2, with 10 bases identical to TRBD2. The ends lost 3 bases at V and 6 bases at J; junction bases unmatched: 7. The CDR3 consists of 16 residues. Looked up from germline, CDR1 is MNHEY and CDR2 is SVGAGI. DNA of the CDR3: TGTGCCAGCAGTTATCTTAGCGGGAGGCGAGCCGGGGAGCTGTTTTTT. Its protein product is CASSYLSGRRAGELFF.

The V and J genes are TRBV5-1 and TRBJ1-4, with D tentatively TRBD1 (6 bases). The ends were cut back, 3 bases at V and 4 bases at J, with 16 bases in the middle. The CDR3 spans 16 residues. The germline CDR1 and CDR2 sequences are SGHRS and YFSETQ. The CDR3 DNA sequence: TGCGCCAGCAGCTCGCAACAGGGACCCCGTAATGAAAAACTGTTTTTT. This sequence encodes CASSSQQGPRNEKLFF.

The rearrangement joins TRBV27 to TRBJ2-7; a possible D gene is TRBD1 (6 bases). Trimming pared 5 bases from V and 0 bases from J, leaving 14 bases between. Germline V CDR1 and CDR2: MNHEY, SMNVEV (reference sequence). The CDR3 spans 15 residues. CDR3 region: CASSPRQVFSYEQYF. DNA of the CDR3: TGTGCCAGCAGTCCCCGACAGGTCTTCTCCTACGAGCAGTACTTC.

This chain links TRBV7-9 with TRBJ2-3; tentative D call: TRBD1 (5 bases). With 1 base removed from V and 4 bases from J, the gap between germline ends came to 15 bases. The CDR3 contains 16 residues. Germline V lookup: CDR1 SEHNR, CDR2 FQNEAQ (reference sequence). The CDR3 sequence: CASSLGLQGWSDTQYF. The CDR3 nucleotides are TGTGCCAGCAGCTTAGGGTTGCAGGGATGGTCAGATACGCAGTATTTT.

The chain carries TRBV11-3 and TRBJ2-2, with D unresolved. V was trimmed by 1 base and J by 4 bases, leaving 13 bases between them. The CDR3 length is 16 residues. Germline V gives CDR1 SGHNT, CDR2 YENEEA. CDR3 amino acids: CASSLGSPPTTGELFF. The CDR3, as DNA: TGTGCCAGCAGCTTAGGGTCGCCCCCAACCACCGGGGAGCTGTTTTTT.

V and J are TRBV6-5 and TRBJ1-1, with TRBD1 as a possible D gene (6 bases). V shed 6 bases and J shed 0 bases, with 11 bases lying between them. The germline CDR1 and CDR2 sequences are MNHEY and SVGAGI. The CDR3 has 14 residues. CDR3 bases: TGTGCCAGCAGGAACAGGGCCATGAACACTGAAGCTTTCTTT. Translated, it gives CASRNRAMNTEAFF.

Comments on this clone: The same CDR3 can be traced to other DNA sequences in this sample. The chain uses TRBV6-6 and TRBJ2-7; D is unresolved. Trimming stripped 0 bases from V and 3 bases from J, with 9 bases between. Germline assignment: CDR1 MNHNY and CDR2 SVGAGI (reference sequence). The CDR3 runs to 14 residues. The CDR3 reads CASSYSSRFYEQYF. CDR3 coding DNA: TGTGCCAGCAGTTACTCATCGCGGTTCTACGAGCAGTACTTC.

The chain recombines TRBV5-1 with TRBJ2-5; 7 bases match TRBD1. J lost 3 bases, V lost 5 bases, and 4 bases had no gene match. CDR1 is SGHRS and CDR2 is YFSETQ in the germline V gene. The CDR3 runs to 13 residues. This CDR3 is CASRQGLEETQYF. CDR3 coding DNA: TGCGCCAGCAGACAGGGGTTGGAAGAGACCCAGTACTTC.

This chain links TRBV5-1 with TRBJ2-3, with a tentative D call TRBD2 (5 bases). Germline V gives CDR1 SGHRS, CDR2 YFSETQ. The V end was cut by 0 bases, the J end by 5 bases, with 19 bases between. The CDR3 length is 17 residues. CDR3 protein: CASSLGPGLAGGDTQYF. CDR3 sequence (DNA): TGCGCCAGCAGCTTGGGACCAGGCCTAGCCGGCGGAGATACGCAGTATTTT. The full variable domain, its missing parts supplied by reference TRBV5-1 and TRBJ2-3, is KAGVTQTPRYLIKTRGQQVTLSCSPISGHRSVSWYQQTPGQGLQFLFEYFSETQRNKGNFPGRFSGRQFSNSRSEMNVSTLELGDSALYLCASSLGPGLAGGDTQYFGPGTRLTVL.

V usage is TRBV13 and J usage is TRBJ1-1; no clear D. Germline CDR1 reads PRHDT; CDR2 reads FYEKMQ (reference sequence). Trimming removed 5 bases at V and 9 bases at J, with 13 bases between. The CDR3 length is 12 residues. The CDR3 sequence: CASSASVGQAFF. CDR3 nucleotides: TGTGCCAGCAGCGCATCGGTAGGGCAAGCTTTCTTT.

The chain combines TRBV14 with TRBJ1-2; 7 nucleotides match TRBD1. The V gene end was trimmed by 4 bases and the J gene end by 8 bases; junction bases not matched to a gene: 7. CDR1 is SGHDN and CDR2 is FVKESK in the germline V gene. The CDR3 runs to 13 residues. In nucleotides, the CDR3 is TGTGCCAGCAGCCCTAGGGGGCCGGAGGGCTACACCTTC. Amino acids: CASSPRGPEGYTF.

The CDR3 sequence is CASQIGGANTEAFF. The CDR3 DNA sequence: TGCGCCAGCCAAATTGGGGGGGCGAACACTGAAGCTTTCTTT. The chain combines TRBV5-1 with TRBJ1-1, with a tentative D call TRBD1 (6 bases). Germline V gives CDR1 SGHRS, CDR2 YFSETQ. This CDR3 region has 14 residues. Trimming took 7 bases from V and 1 from J, leaving 14 bases between them.

This sequence joins TRBV27 and TRBJ1-2; TRBD1 matches at 7 bases. The germline gives CDR1 MNHEY, CDR2 SMNVEV (reference sequence). V was clipped by 8 bases and J by 7 bases; unmatched bases: 13. The CDR3 runs 14 residues. The CDR3 here is CASPPPEGASGYTF. The CDR3, as DNA: TGTGCCAGCCCACCGCCGGAGGGGGCGAGTGGCTACACCTTC.

The gene calls are TRBV7-9 and TRBJ1-1; TRBD1 agrees at 11 bases. The trim removed 1 base at V and 4 bases at J, leaving 8 bases unmatched. Per germline, CDR1 SEHNR and CDR2 FQNEAQ (reference sequence). The CDR3 runs 17 residues. CDR3 region: CASSLGPGQGDGTEAFF. As DNA, the CDR3 is TGTGCCAGCAGCTTAGGGCCGGGACAGGGGGACGGCACTGAAGCTTTCTTT.